Reported below is one T cell receptor beta chain. The data belong to a study of blood T cell repertoires in COVID-19. About the research overall: PBMCs, B-cell-depleted T cells, or T cells were the source of the cDNA or gDNA that made up the material.

This CDR3 is 15 amino acids long. The junction had 9 bases not matched to a gene; V was cut back by 2 bases and J by 10 bases. CDR1 and CDR2 from the germline V gene are MNHNS and SASEGT. Seattle enrolled patients during active infection and tracked them longitudinally. This table comes from immunoSEQ multiplex PCR, and its TCRdb copy is limited to in-frame clones, with some not included. This repertoire shows about 300,000 clones, 65% to 85% found once; its top ten account for more than 1.2%. The source of this sequence is a human donor with COVID-19, enrolled during active disease. The donor label of this sample is uncertain. The V gene is TRBV6-1, the J gene TRBJ1-3; 9 bases agree with TRBD1. Sequencing used peripheral blood. The CDR3 DNA is TGTGCCAGCAGTGAAACGGGACAGGGAGGAGTTACCATATATTTT. Translation: CASSETGQGGVTIYF.